The 27 T cell receptor beta chains below all came from one sample that was sequenced in a study of cytomegalovirus exposure and HLA in healthy donors. Researchers ran the PCR with 60 Vbeta and 13 Jbeta primers. The repertoire was sequenced with immunoSEQ multiplex PCR; TCRdb's copy has only in-frame clones and lacks some. The repertoire holds 90,000 to 110,000 clones, with roughly 15% as singletons. Input material: PBMCs. The receptors here all came from a female donor in good health and CMV-seronegative.

Only a few counts were recorded for this clone. CDR3 residues: CSVGAGIETQYF. As DNA, the CDR3 is TGCAGCGTTGGGGCAGGAATCGAGACCCAGTACTTC. V gene TRBV29-1 combines with J gene TRBJ2-5; D uncertain. The germline CDR1 and CDR2 sequences are SQVTM and ANQGSEA. The length of the CDR3 is 12 residues. Trimming removed 4 bases from V and 5 bases from J, with 11 bases in between.

With respect to this clone: Different DNA sequences within this sample yield the same CDR3. The V gene is TRBV9, the J gene TRBJ2-1; 8 bases match TRBD2. The CDR3 runs 16 residues. Losses at the gene ends were 5 bases for V and 4 bases for J; bases not matched to a gene: 11. Germline CDR1 SGDLS, CDR2 YYNGEE. The chain's CDR3 is CASSGAGLAGYNEQFF. The CDR3 nucleotides are TGTGCCAGCAGTGGAGCCGGACTAGCAGGGTACAATGAGCAGTTCTTC.

This clone was counted between two and nine times. The rearrangement uses TRBV2 and TRBJ1-1, with 8 bases identical to TRBD1. Germline values: CDR1 SNHLY, CDR2 FYNNEI. V was pared by 10 bases and J by 1 base, with 8 bases of the junction left unmatched. CDR3 length: 14 amino acids. CDR3 sequence reads: CATSTGQGNTEAFF. As DNA, the CDR3 is TGTGCCACCTCGACCGGACAGGGGAACACTGAAGCTTTCTTT.

The chain has TRBV19 and TRBJ2-7; 9 bases fit TRBD1. With 6 bases clipped from V and 4 bases from J, the junction kept 7 bases outside the gene matches. The CDR3 runs 14 residues. Germline V CDR1 and CDR2: LNHDA, SQIVND (reference sequence). The CDR3 sequence is CASRGPDRGYEQYF. The CDR3 DNA follows: TGTGCCAGTAGGGGACCTGACAGGGGGTACGAGCAGTACTTC.

This chain joins TRBV27 and TRBJ1-2, with D maybe TRBD1 (5 bases). Trimming removed 5 bases from V and 8 bases from J, with 30 bases in between. CDR1 is MNHEY, CDR2 SMNVEV, per germline (reference sequence). The CDR3 extends over 18 amino acids. CDR3 sequence: CASSATRGAAPATFGYTF. The CDR3 DNA is TGTGCCAGCAGTGCCACCCGCGGGGCAGCCCCCGCCACCTTCGGCTACACCTTC.

This clone was counted a few times. The genes are TRBV7-8 and TRBJ2-7; D is perhaps TRBD2 (6 bases). Between the trimmed V and J ends, which lost 2 bases and 0 bases, there was a span of 11 bases. Germline values: CDR1 SGHVS, CDR2 FQNEAQ. The CDR3 length is 15 residues. The CDR3 DNA sequence: TGTGCCAGCAGCTTACGAGCGGGTCTCTCCTACGAGCAGTACTTC. This gives the protein CASSLRAGLSYEQYF.

This chain links TRBV5-1 with TRBJ2-3; TRBD1 matches 9 bases. Germline CDR1 is SGHRS and CDR2 is YFSETQ. V dropped 0 bases and J dropped 1; count of bases not matched to a gene: 3. The CDR3 has 16 amino acids. CDR3 residues: CASSLVRDRGTDTQYF. The CDR3 DNA sequence: TGCGCCAGCAGCTTGGTTCGGGACAGGGGCACAGATACGCAGTATTTT.

This clone was observed a handful of times. The chain combines TRBV11-3 with TRBJ2-5; TRBD2 aligns across 7 bases. The CDR3 has 16 residues. Per germline, CDR1 SGHNT and CDR2 YENEEA. Germline trimming cut 1 base from V and 3 bases from J; bases unmatched to any gene: 8. The chain's CDR3 is CASSLGLSGGKETQYF. For the CDR3, the DNA is TGTGCCAGCAGCTTAGGGCTTTCCGGGGGGAAAGAGACCCAGTACTTC. Full variable domain (rest looked up from reference TRBV11-3 and TRBJ2-5): EAGVVQSPRYKIIEKKQPVAFWCNPISGHNTLYWYLQNLGQGPELLIRYENEEAVDDSQLPKDRFSAERLKGVDSTLKIQPAELGDSAVYLCASSLGLSGGKETQYFGPGTRLLVL.

The gene calls are TRBV28 and TRBJ2-7; a weak D match, TRBD1 (7 bases). The CDR3 is 14 residues long. Germline loops: CDR1 MDHEN, CDR2 SYDVKM. The V end was cut by 7 bases, the J end by 2 bases, with 15 bases between. The CDR3: CASKMRDSPYEQYF. The CDR3 nucleotides read TGTGCCAGCAAAATGCGGGACAGCCCCTACGAGCAGTACTTC.

This clone came up a few times. The rearrangement uses TRBV4-3 and TRBJ2-5; no reliable D call. Trimming took off 2 bases at V and 9 bases at J, with 16 bases between the two ends. Germline lookup yields CDR1 LGHNA and CDR2 YSLEER. The CDR3 sequence is 14 residues long. The CDR3 bases are TGCGCCAGCAGCCAATTACAGCAAGATAAGGCCCAGTACTTC. Amino acid sequence: CASSQLQQDKAQYF.

A few counts support this clone. The chain has TRBV4-1 and TRBJ2-7; 7 bases line up with TRBD2. Germline lookup yields CDR1 MGHRA and CDR2 YSYEKL. The V segment lost 4 bases and the J segment 6 bases; nucleotides outside the gene matches: 0. The CDR3 extends over 11 amino acids. The CDR3, as DNA: TGCGCCAGCAGCCCGGGGGGCGAGCAGTACTTC. It specifies CASSPGGEQYF.

This chain joins TRBV7-2 and TRBJ1-6; D might be TRBD1 (5 bases). Germline CDR1 is SGHTA and CDR2 is FQGNSA. V was trimmed by 3 bases and J by 6 bases, leaving 21 bases between them. The CDR3 runs 18 residues. This CDR3 reads CASSFRILDIGRNSPLHF. CDR3 DNA: TGTGCCAGCAGCTTCCGTATTCTGGACATTGGTCGTAATTCACCCCTCCACTTT.

The V and J genes are TRBV5-4 and TRBJ2-7; a weak D match, TRBD2 (6 bases). Germline CDR1 is SGHNT and CDR2 is YYREEE (reference sequence). CDR3 length: 14 residues. The V end was cut by 1 base, the J end by 5 bases, with 13 bases between. The CDR3 loop reads CASSLNGGRHEQYF. In DNA, the CDR3 is TGTGCCAGCAGCTTGAACGGGGGACGCCACGAGCAGTACTTC.

The rearrangement uses TRBV11-2 and TRBJ2-6; D remains ambiguous. In germline, CDR1 is SGHAT, CDR2 FQNNGV. Between the trimmed V and J ends, which lost 6 bases and 0 bases, there was a span of 6 bases. The length of the CDR3 is 14 residues. The CDR3 DNA follows: TGTGCCAGCAGACTTGACTCTGGGGCCAACGTCCTGACTTTC. This encodes CASRLDSGANVLTF.

This rearrangement joins TRBV19 to TRBJ2-7, with D perhaps matching TRBD1 (6 bases). The germline V gene encodes CDR1 LNHDA and CDR2 SQIVND (reference sequence). Trimming took 5 bases from V and 0 from J, leaving 14 bases between them. The CDR3 loop spans 15 amino acids. The DNA of the CDR3 is TGTGCCAGTAGTCCCAAGGGACACAGCTCCTACGAGCAGTACTTC. Translating gives CASSPKGHSSYEQYF.

This clone occurred a few times. V gene TRBV5-1 combines with J gene TRBJ2-5, with a possible D match to TRBD1 (5 bases). The germline V gene encodes CDR1 SGHRS and CDR2 YFSETQ. The V end was cut by 0 bases, the J end by 4 bases, with 13 bases between. The CDR3 runs to 15 residues. CDR3 amino acids: CASSLEKGPRETQYF. The DNA for the CDR3 is TGCGCCAGCAGCTTGGAGAAGGGGCCTCGAGAGACCCAGTACTTC.

The chain uses TRBV5-8 and TRBJ1-1, with TRBD1 matching 8 bases. There are 14 residues in the CDR3. With 4 bases clipped from V and 3 bases from J, the junction kept 5 bases outside the gene matches. CDR1 is SGHTS and CDR2 is YDEGEE in the germline V gene. CDR3 sequence reads: CASSATTGDTEAFF. The CDR3 bases are TGTGCCAGCAGCGCAACGACAGGGGACACTGAAGCTTTCTTT.

V is TRBV7-2 and J is TRBJ1-6; D unresolved. V was shortened by 1 base and J by 9 bases, with 10 bases between the two germline ends. This CDR3 region has 14 residues. Germline V gene data show CDR1 as SGHTA and CDR2 as FQGNSA. The CDR3 DNA is TGTGCCAGCAGCTTAGAGCAAACAGTTTCACCCCTCCACTTT. As protein: CASSLEQTVSPLHF.

This clone was seen only a few times. The V call is TRBV7-2, the J call TRBJ1-4; 7 nucleotides line up with TRBD1. This CDR3 is 15 amino acids long. The V gene's germline CDR1 is SGHTA and CDR2 FQGNSA. V was clipped by 5 bases and J by 7 bases; unmatched bases: 10. The DNA for the CDR3 is TGTGCCAGCAGCGTAATACAGGGGTTGTCTGAAAAACTGTTTTTT. It specifies CASSVIQGLSEKLFF.

V is TRBV5-6 and J is TRBJ1-1, with a tentative D call TRBD1 (5 bases). From germline, CDR1 is SGHDT and CDR2 YYEEEE. V gave up 2 bases and J gave up 10 bases, with 12 bases separating them. The CDR3 loop spans 12 amino acids. The CDR3 DNA is TGTGCCAGCAGCTTAGGGGTGGTAGGAGCTTTCTTT. Translating it yields CASSLGVVGAFF.

The V call is TRBV6-8, the J call TRBJ1-4, with D uncertain. The CDR3 is made up of 16 amino acids. Germline V gene lookup returns CDR1 MNHGY and CDR2 SAAAGT. Trimming took 8 bases from V and 7 from J, leaving 23 bases between them. CDR3 coding DNA: TGTGCCAGCCTACGGATAGTCAGCCAGAGGAGTGAAAAACTGTTTTTT. Its protein is CASLRIVSQRSEKLFF.

Only a few counts were recorded for this clone. V usage is TRBV18 and J usage is TRBJ1-2, with D possibly matching TRBD1 (6 bases). V was cut by 6 bases and J by 6 bases, with 17 bases left in between. Germline values: CDR1 KGHSH, CDR2 LQKENI. This CDR3 contains 14 residues. CDR3 loop: CASSVTRTDNGYTF. The CDR3 nucleotides are TGTGCCAGCTCCGTAACAAGGACAGATAATGGCTACACCTTC.

This chain links TRBV7-2 with TRBJ1-2, with 7 positions matching TRBD1. This CDR3 has 16 amino acids. Germline assignment: CDR1 SGHTA and CDR2 FQGNSA. V was pared by 0 bases and J by 4 bases, with 8 bases of the junction left unmatched. CDR3 loop: CASSLAPRQGGYGYTF. CDR3 sequence (DNA): TGTGCCAGCAGCTTAGCTCCCCGACAGGGCGGCTATGGCTACACCTTC.

The chain is built from TRBV9 and TRBJ1-2; 8 bases align to TRBD1. CDR1 SGDLS and CDR2 YYNGEE come from the germline V gene. The CDR3 totals 15 residues. The V segment lost 4 bases and the J segment 4 bases; nucleotides outside the gene matches: 9. The CDR3 DNA sequence: TGTGCCAGCAGCACCAGGGGGACAGGAATCTATGGCTACACCTTC. Its protein is CASSTRGTGIYGYTF.

This clone was observed a few times. This chain joins TRBV29-1 and TRBJ2-3; tentatively, D is TRBD1 (5 bases). Per the germline V gene, CDR1 is SQVTM and CDR2 is ANQGSEA. Trimming left V 6 bases short and J 4 bases short, with 14 bases between. The CDR3 has 13 residues. Written as DNA, the CDR3 is TGCAGCGTCCCCGGTCAGGGTGCAGATACGCAGTATTTT. Translating gives CSVPGQGADTQYF.

This clone came up a few times. The gene calls are TRBV30 and TRBJ1-5; D is perhaps TRBD1 (5 bases). The V gene's germline CDR1 is GTSNPN and CDR2 SVGIG (reference sequence). Trimming took off 1 base at V and 0 bases at J, with 7 bases between the two ends. The CDR3 covers 14 residues. The CDR3 region has the DNA TGTGCCTGGAGTGAGGGGAATAGCAATCAGCCCCAGCATTTT. Its protein product is CAWSEGNSNQPQHF.

J is TRBJ2-2 and V is TRBV19; a weak D match, TRBD1 (6 bases). This CDR3 has 14 amino acids. The germline V gene encodes CDR1 LNHDA and CDR2 SQIVND (reference sequence). Trimming removed 4 bases from V and 7 bases from J, with 13 bases in between. In nucleotides, the CDR3 is TGTGCCAGTAGTAGCGCACAGGGCGTCGGGGAGCTGTTTTTT. Encoded protein: CASSSAQGVGELFF.